This TCR beta chain was sequenced for a study of cytomegalovirus exposure and HLA in healthy donors. The CDR3 is 15 amino acids. This PCR relied on a set of 60 Vbeta primers and 13 Jbeta primers. Generated by immunoSEQ multiplex PCR, the TCRdb table keeps only in-frame clones and is missing some. The data contain some 270,000 clones, about 80% of them singletons. The chain couples TRBV21-1 to TRBJ1-5. TRBV21-1 is deemed a pseudogene. Sequenced material: PBMCs. The receptor's source is a girl aged 2 to 9 in good health and CMV-seronegative. As DNA, the CDR3 is TGTGCCAGCAGCAAAGCAGCGGGAGCCAATCAGCCCCAGCATTTT. Residues: CASSKAAGANQPQHF.